Each of the 27 T cell receptor beta chains below was sequenced from the same sample in a study of spatial heterogeneity in lung cancer. TCRdb passed the 5' RACE reads through MiXCR, listing each CDR3 protein once. The sample shows almost 75,000 distinct CDR3 sequences, approximately 12% of them seen only once. Noted time point: sample taken at primary tumor resection. Unsorted tumor, nontumor lung tissue or cryopreserved PBMC supplied the whole RNA. The specimen was PBMCs, collected at surgery. The receptors originated from a male donor with early-stage non-small cell lung cancer.

A few counts support this clonotype. DNA for the CDR3: TGTGCCAGCAGCGTAGTGAGCGGGAGGTCCAATGAGCAGTTCTTC. Encoded protein: CASSVVSGRSNEQFF. This sequence joins TRBV9 and TRBJ2-1; 9 nucleotides align to TRBD2. There are 15 residues in the CDR3. Per the germline V gene, CDR1 is SGDLS and CDR2 is YYNGEE. V dropped 0 bases and J dropped 6; count of bases not matched to a gene: 4.

This clonotype appeared many times. The chain employs TRBV10-3 and TRBJ2-3; D remains ambiguous. V was clipped by 5 bases and J by 1 base, with 10 bases between them. CDR1 and CDR2 from the germline V gene are ENHRY and SYGVKD. This CDR3 spans 14 amino acids. The CDR3 here is CAISLVGGTDTQYF. For the CDR3, the DNA is TGTGCCATCAGTCTCGTTGGGGGCACAGATACGCAGTATTTT.

This clonotype was observed at least ten times. The chain recombines TRBV9 with TRBJ2-2; no clear D gene. Trimming pared 4 bases from V and 6 bases from J, leaving 10 bases between. Germline V gives CDR1 SGDLS, CDR2 YYNGEE. CDR3 length equals 13 residues. The CDR3 DNA sequence: TGTGCCAGCAGCCTTGGGTTCGCCGGGGAGCTGTTTTTT. Its protein product is CASSLGFAGELFF.

This clonotype appeared many times. An end of the junction differs from the germline gene, which may be a read error. The CDR3 sequence: CASSQDRAPNEQFF. In DNA form, the CDR3 reads TGCGCAAGCAGCCAAGATCGGGCTCCCAATGAGCAGTTCTTC. This chain uses TRBV4-3 with TRBJ2-1; no clear D. This CDR3 spans 14 amino acids. CDR1 and CDR2 (germline): LGHNA, YSLEER.

This clonotype was seen more than once but under ten times. The V gene is TRBV6-5, the J gene TRBJ2-2; D is uncertain. CDR3 length equals 15 residues. Germline CDR1 and CDR2: MNHEY and SVGAGI. Trimming removed 4 bases from V and 1 base from J, with 10 bases in between. For the CDR3, the DNA is TGTGCCAGCAGTTTCGACCTCATGAACACCGGGGAGCTGTTTTTT. This codes for CASSFDLMNTGELFF.

This clonotype came up many times. The CDR3, as DNA: TGTGCCAGCAGCCAACGACTAGCGGTCTTCCAAGAGACCCAGTACTTC. It translates to CASSQRLAVFQETQYF. The rearrangement links TRBV11-3 to TRBJ2-5; 9 bases map to TRBD2. Losses at the gene ends were 5 bases for V and 1 base for J; bases not matched to a gene: 8. CDR3 size: 16 residues. Germline V gene data show CDR1 as SGHNT and CDR2 as YENEEA.

V and J are TRBV27 and TRBJ2-1, with 11 bases aligning to TRBD2. Unmatched junction bases numbered 2, after V lost 3 bases and J lost 4 bases. This CDR3 is built from 15 residues. Germline values: CDR1 MNHEY, CDR2 SMNVEV (reference sequence). The CDR3 coding sequence is TGTGCCAGCAGTTTTACTAGCGGGGGATACAATGAGCAGTTCTTC. It codes for CASSFTSGGYNEQFF.

This clonotype showed up just a few times. The conserved phenylalanine or tryptophan normally closing the CDR3 is absent here, so this likely arose from a read error. Because the CDR3's place on the DNA is in doubt, the DNA is left out and the CDR3 is given as listed by TCRdb. The rearrangement joins TRBV12-3 or TRBV12-4 to TRBJ2-1; TRBD2 is the table's D call, not checked against the DNA. The CDR3 length is 12 residues, termini included. The CDR3 here is CASSFRLAEHSL.

The chain joins TRBV7-2 to TRBJ1-2, with no clear D. This CDR3 comprises 12 residues. V was pared by 10 bases and J by 6 bases, with 15 bases between. Germline-derived CDR1 and CDR2 are SGHTA and FQGNSA. CDR3 region: CAIPARTHGYTF. In nucleotides, the CDR3 is TGTGCCATCCCCGCCCGGACCCATGGCTACACCTTC.

The rearrangement joins TRBV14 to TRBJ2-3; D might be TRBD1 (5 bases). From germline, CDR1 is SGHDN and CDR2 FVKESK. The CDR3 sequence is 14 residues long. V was cut by 2 bases and J by 4 bases, with 10 bases left in between. The CDR3 bases are TGTGCCAGCAGCCAAAGAGCAGGGCCAGATACGCAGTATTTT. Translating it yields CASSQRAGPDTQYF.

This chain joins TRBV13 and TRBJ1-3; D remains unclear. The ends were cut back, 6 bases at V and 4 bases at J, with 10 bases in the middle. In germline, CDR1 is PRHDT, CDR2 FYEKMQ (reference sequence). CDR3 size: 13 residues. DNA for the CDR3: TGTGCCAGCAGGATGGGGATCGGAAACACCATATATTTT. It specifies CASRMGIGNTIYF.

As DNA, the CDR3 is TGTGCCAGCACCACTGTACCCGGGACAGGGGGCCGGGTAGATGAGCAGTTCTTC. Encoded protein: CASTTVPGTGGRVDEQFF. The genes are TRBV2 and TRBJ2-1, with 12 bases identical to TRBD1. The CDR3 has 18 residues. Germline V gene sequence: CDR1 SNHLY, CDR2 FYNNEI. J was trimmed by 8 bases and V by 7 bases; bases with no gene match: 18.

The J gene is TRBJ2-3, the V gene TRBV20-1, with unresolved D. V gave up 5 bases and J gave up 2 bases, with 8 bases separating them. CDR3 size: 12 residues. Germline V lookup: CDR1 DFQATT, CDR2 SNEGSKA (reference sequence). This CDR3 reads CSAPPTTDTQYF. Here the CDR3 DNA reads TGCAGTGCTCCTCCTACCACAGATACGCAGTATTTT.

This clonotype came up many times. This chain connects TRBV4-3 to TRBJ1-2, with D uncertain. The CDR3 loop spans 16 amino acids. The V gene lost 1 base and the J gene lost 3 bases, with 15 bases spanning the gap. Germline V lookup: CDR1 LGHNA, CDR2 YSLEER. The CDR3 DNA is TGCGCCAGCAGCCAAGCCCAAGGCGCGGGCTACTATGGCTACACCTTC. It encodes CASSQAQGAGYYGYTF.

This clonotype occurred a few times. J is TRBJ1-1 and V is TRBV29-1; no clear D. CDR1 is SQVTM, CDR2 ANQGSEA, per germline. This CDR3 has 14 residues. Trimming pared 1 base from V and 4 bases from J, leaving 13 bases between. The DNA of the CDR3 is TGCAGCGTTGAAGCAGAGCCCAGTGGCACTGAAGCTTTCTTT. Its protein is CSVEAEPSGTEAFF.

The chain combines TRBV5-4 with TRBJ1-1; TRBD1 might be the D (5 bases). This CDR3 has 13 amino acids. Germline CDR1 SGHNT, CDR2 YYREEE (reference sequence). Trimming shortened V by 6 bases and J by 3 bases, and 12 bases separated the two germline ends. This chain's CDR3 is CASTTGLYTEAFF. The CDR3, as DNA: TGTGCCAGCACCACGGGACTCTACACTGAAGCTTTCTTT.

This clonotype showed up just a few times. The chain links TRBV5-1 to TRBJ1-2; D remains unclear. Looked up from germline, CDR1 is SGHRS and CDR2 is YFSETQ. V was trimmed by 3 bases and J by 7 bases, leaving 16 bases between them. This CDR3 has 14 amino acids. The CDR3, as DNA: TGCGCCAGCAGCTGGACTACCCCGTCGGGTGGCTACACCTTC. Translated, it gives CASSWTTPSGGYTF.

The CDR3 protein is CASCASGRTDTQYF. In DNA form, the CDR3 reads TGTGCCAGCTGCGCCAGCGGGAGGACAGATACGCAGTATTTT. V gene TRBV11-2 combines with J gene TRBJ2-3; 9 nucleotides line up with TRBD2. The CDR3 extends over 14 amino acids. Germline V gives CDR1 SGHAT, CDR2 FQNNGV. V shed 8 bases and J 3 bases; nucleotides not matched to a gene: 6. The full variable domain, rest sourced from reference TRBV11-2 and TRBJ2-3, is EAGVAQSPRYKIIEKRQSVAFWCNPISGHATLYWYQQILGQGPKLLIQFQNNGVVDDSQLPKDRFSAERLKGVDSTLKIQPAKLEDSAVYLCASCASGRTDTQYFGPGTRLTVL.

This clonotype is medium-sized. The chain employs TRBV3-1 and TRBJ2-7; D perhaps matches TRBD2 (6 bases). V lost 4 bases, J lost 1 base, and 14 bases lay in between. This CDR3 comprises 15 residues. Germline V CDR1 and CDR2: LGHDT, YNNKEL (reference sequence). DNA of the CDR3: TGTGCCAGCAGCCGCTCGACTAGTTCATCCTACGAGCAGTACTTC. Its protein is CASSRSTSSSYEQYF.

The chain links TRBV10-3 to TRBJ2-7, with D uncertain. Trimming removed 1 base at V and 7 bases at J, with 14 bases between. The CDR3 totals 14 residues. The germline gives CDR1 ENHRY, CDR2 SYGVKD. The chain's CDR3 is CAISEFSAYEEQYF. Here the CDR3 DNA reads TGTGCCATCAGTGAGTTTAGTGCTTACGAGGAGCAGTACTTC.

This clonotype was observed a few times. The V and J genes are TRBV5-1 and TRBJ2-7; 7 bases map to TRBD2. CDR1 and CDR2 from the germline V gene are SGHRS and YFSETQ. Unmatched junction bases numbered 13, after V lost 6 bases and J lost 4 bases. The CDR3 has 15 amino acids. The CDR3: CASTSQRGVWYEQYF. In DNA form, the CDR3 reads TGCGCCAGCACCTCGCAGCGGGGAGTTTGGTACGAGCAGTACTTC.

This clonotype was recorded at least ten times. V is TRBV14 and J is TRBJ2-1; 8 nucleotides match TRBD2. Trimming removed 5 bases from V and 3 bases from J; junction bases left unmatched: 6. This CDR3 spans 15 amino acids. The germline V gene has CDR1 SGHDN and CDR2 FVKESK. This CDR3 is CASSSRLAGYNEQFF. As DNA, the CDR3 is TGTGCCAGCAGCTCGCGGCTAGCGGGCTACAATGAGCAGTTCTTC.

The chain employs TRBV20-1 and TRBJ2-4, with TRBD2 as a possible D gene (5 bases). Germline CDR1 is DFQATT and CDR2 is SNEGSKA (reference sequence). V lost 3 bases, J lost 0 bases, and 9 bases lay in between. This CDR3 region has 14 residues. This CDR3 reads CSARDSKAKNIQYF. The CDR3 nucleotides read TGCAGTGCTAGGGACTCTAAAGCCAAAAACATTCAGTACTTC.

The chain links TRBV29-1 to TRBJ1-1, with TRBD1 as a possible D gene (5 bases). Germline CDR1 and CDR2: SQVTM and ANQGSEA. This CDR3 spans 14 amino acids. Trimming stripped 5 bases from V and 0 bases from J, with 13 bases between. CDR3 nucleotide sequence: TGCAGCGTTAAACGACAGACCATGAACACTGAAGCTTTCTTT. It codes for CSVKRQTMNTEAFF.

DNA of the CDR3: TGCGCCAGCAGCCAAGTTCAGACAGGGACGGAAAAACTGTTTTTT. It translates to CASSQVQTGTEKLFF. The chain joins TRBV4-1 to TRBJ1-4; the match to TRBD1 covers 7 bases. The V and J ends lost 1 base and 8 bases, in that order; junction bases with no gene match: 7. There are 15 residues in the CDR3. Germline V lookup: CDR1 MGHRA, CDR2 YSYEKL.

This clonotype was observed many times. The chain uses TRBV20-1 and TRBJ2-1; the D is unclear. The CDR3 consists of 14 residues. Trimming took 1 base from V and 2 from J, leaving 9 bases between them. The germline V gene encodes CDR1 DFQATT and CDR2 SNEGSKA (reference sequence). The CDR3 coding sequence is TGCAGTGCTAGAGGACCGCAGGCCTACAATGAGCAGTTCTTC. Amino acids: CSARGPQAYNEQFF.

In this sample, this clonotype turned up many times. The V gene is TRBV11-3, the J gene TRBJ2-3, with D uncertain. V was trimmed by 2 bases and J by 0 bases, leaving 9 bases between them. The CDR3 sequence is 15 residues long. Germline V gene sequence: CDR1 SGHNT, CDR2 YENEEA. The CDR3 nucleotides read TGTGCCAGCAGCTTACGGCCAGCCAGCACAGATACGCAGTATTTT. Residues: CASSLRPASTDTQYF. Using reference TRBV11-3 and TRBJ2-3 for the parts outside the CDR3, the full variable domain is EAGVVQSPRYKIIEKKQPVAFWCNPISGHNTLYWYLQNLGQGPELLIRYENEEAVDDSQLPKDRFSAERLKGVDSTLKIQPAELGDSAVYLCASSLRPASTDTQYFGPGTRLTVL.